The entry that follows covers one T cell receptor (beta chain) sequence. As yet, its antigen is unknown. Some clones are missing from TCRdb's copy, which holds only in-frame ones; the method was immunoSEQ multiplex PCR. The sample includes 45,000 to 65,000 clones, roughly nine tenths of them seen just once. Germline V gene lookup returns CDR1 SGHRS and CDR2 YFSETQ. The CDR3 is 16 amino acids. The germline V and J ends were trimmed by 4 bases and 2 bases, with 19 bases remaining between them. This specimen comes from a study of OX40 agonist ivuxolimab in advanced cancers. About the research overall: Hepatocellular carcinoma, melanoma, renal cell or head and neck cancer occurred in dose-escalation patients. Allowance was made for prior anti-PD-1, anti-PD-L1 or anti-CTLA-4 therapy, and 40% to 45% had some. General study findings and limits: By week 6 at 0.1 to 3.0 mg/kg, blood CD4+ and CD8+ T cells had expanded clonally.

V is TRBV5-1 and J is TRBJ2-7; D may correspond to TRBD1 or TRBD2 (5 bases each). The material was CD4+ or CD8+ T cells sorted from blood, obtained in a trial of the OX40 agonist ivuxolimab. The sequence came from an adult with an advanced solid tumor such as melanoma, head and neck, liver or kidney cancer. The CDR3 region is CASSLTPGPLPYEQYF. DNA of the CDR3: TGCGCCAGCAGCCTGACCCCGGGACCCTTACCCTACGAGCAGTACTTC.